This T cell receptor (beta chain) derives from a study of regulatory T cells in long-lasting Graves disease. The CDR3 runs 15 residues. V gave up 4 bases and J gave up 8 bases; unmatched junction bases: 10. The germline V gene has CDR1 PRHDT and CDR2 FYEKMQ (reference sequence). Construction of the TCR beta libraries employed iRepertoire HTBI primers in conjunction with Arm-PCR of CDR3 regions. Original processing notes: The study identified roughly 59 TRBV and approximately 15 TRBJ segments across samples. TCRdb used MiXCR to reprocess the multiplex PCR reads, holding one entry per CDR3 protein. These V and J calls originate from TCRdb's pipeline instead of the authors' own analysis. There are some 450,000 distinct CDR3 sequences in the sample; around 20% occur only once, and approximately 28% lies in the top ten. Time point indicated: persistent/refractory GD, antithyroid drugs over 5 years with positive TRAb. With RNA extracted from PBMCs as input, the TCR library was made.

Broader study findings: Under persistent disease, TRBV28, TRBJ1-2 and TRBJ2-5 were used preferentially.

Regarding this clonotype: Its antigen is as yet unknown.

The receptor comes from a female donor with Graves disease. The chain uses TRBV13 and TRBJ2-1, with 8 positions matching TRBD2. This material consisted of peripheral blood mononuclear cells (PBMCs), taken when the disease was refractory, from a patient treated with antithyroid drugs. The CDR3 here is CASSSRLALEDEQFF. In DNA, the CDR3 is TGTGCCAGCAGCTCCCGACTAGCGTTGGAGGATGAGCAGTTCTTC.